The text below deals with one T cell receptor beta chain. As processed by the authors: Nucleated cell counts were estimated from reference gene primer amplification. The data were produced by immunoSEQ multiplex PCR, yet TCRdb's version contains in-frame clones alone and is incomplete. V, J and clone size were drawn from that table, and D and trimming were deduced from the DNA. The sample consists of 200,000 to 250,000 clones, 82% of them appearing once. This sample was taken from a study of blood T cell repertoires in COVID-19. As for the study in general: The samples span acute and convalescent COVID-19 from the United States, Italy and Spain. Sample material is recorded as cDNA or gDNA derived from T cells, B-cell-depleted T cells, or PBMCs.

Two consecutive negative NP/OP PCR tests, clearance, or resolved symptoms defined Cohort 3 recovery. Germline V gives CDR1 MNHEY, CDR2 SVGAGI. CDR3 length equals 14 residues. The V and J ends lost 7 bases and 4 bases, in that order; junction bases with no gene match: 6. The chain combines TRBV6-5 with TRBJ1-5, with 8 bases fitting TRBD1. The sequenced material came from PBMCs or T cells enriched from blood (not recorded which). This sequence was found in a woman in her sixties who had recovered from COVID-19. CDR3 protein: CASTSRQGNQPQHF. The CDR3 DNA follows: TGTGCCAGCACCTCAAGACAGGGGAATCAGCCCCAGCATTTT.